These T cell receptor beta chains were read from a single sample in a study of T cells in Graves' hyperthyroidism and ophthalmopathy. TCRdb processed the multiplex PCR reads anew with MiXCR; each CDR3 protein has one entry. The sample includes hundreds of thousands of distinct CDR3 sequences, approximately 14% seen only once; the top ten take 4.5% to 6%. Sequenced: blood. These receptor sequences come from a woman in her twenties or thirties with Graves' hyperthyroidism that later progressed to Graves' ophthalmopathy. The CDR3 runs from the conserved cysteine through the conserved F or W. D genes are given only for firm matches. Clone size appears in some rows only: once, few, many, or a class for an expanded clone.

clone_size: -
d_call: -
v_call: TRBV4-1
j_call: TRBJ1-3
cdr3_aa: CASSQDLQAGNTIYF
cdr3_nt: TGCGCCAGCAGCCAAGATTTACAAGCTGGAAACACCATATATTTT

clone_size: few
d_call: -
v_call: TRBV9
j_call: TRBJ1-3
cdr3_aa: CASSPLTGNTIYF
cdr3_nt: TGTGCCAGCAGCCCCTTAACTGGAAACACCATATATTTT

clone_size: few
d_call: -
v_call: TRBV6-1
j_call: TRBJ2-5
cdr3_aa: CASSSYQGSQYF
cdr3_nt: TGTGCCAGCAGCTCCTATCAGGGTTCCCAGTACTTC

clone_size: -
d_call: -
v_call: TRBV4-1
j_call: TRBJ1-2
cdr3_aa: CASSHPGESIYGYTF
cdr3_nt: TGCGCCAGCAGCCATCCAGGGGAATCCATCTATGGCTACACCTTC

clone_size: -
d_call: -
v_call: TRBV20-1
j_call: TRBJ1-5
cdr3_aa: CGGRGQLNQPQHF
cdr3_nt: TGCGGTGGGAGAGGGCAGCTCAATCAGCCCCAGCATTTT

clone_size: few
d_call: -
v_call: TRBV19
j_call: TRBJ2-1
cdr3_aa: CASTTINEQFF
cdr3_nt: TGTGCCAGTACCACTATCAATGAGCAGTTCTTC

clone_size: many
d_call: -
v_call: TRBV29-1
j_call: TRBJ2-1
cdr3_aa: CSGRQSSYNEQFF
cdr3_nt: TGCAGCGGGCGACAGAGCTCCTACAATGAGCAGTTCTTC

clone_size: many
d_call: -
v_call: TRBV7-8
j_call: TRBJ1-2
cdr3_aa: CASSLVRGNYGYTF
cdr3_nt: TGTGCCAGCAGCTTAGTTCGGGGAAACTATGGCTACACCTTC

clone_size: many
d_call: TRBD1
v_call: TRBV12-3/TRBV12-4
j_call: TRBJ1-2
cdr3_aa: CASSLGDRGPFYTF
cdr3_nt: TGTGCCAGCAGTTTAGGGGACAGGGGGCCATTCTACACCTTC

clone_size: many
d_call: TRBD1
v_call: TRBV6-1
j_call: TRBJ2-3
cdr3_aa: CASSEAGRDSGTDTQYF
cdr3_nt: TGTGCCAGCAGTGAAGCGGGTCGGGACAGTGGCACAGATACGCAGTATTTT

clone_size: -
d_call: -
v_call: TRBV6-1
j_call: TRBJ2-3
cdr3_aa: CASSPIDSTDTQYF
cdr3_nt: TGTGCCAGCAGTCCGATTGACTCCACAGATACGCAGTATTTT